The present entry profiles one T cell receptor (beta chain) with its context. The same CDR3 is also encoded by other DNA sequences in this sample. Per the original methods: Researchers report that nucleated cell counts were estimated from reference gene primer amplification. Measured with immunoSEQ multiplex PCR; TCRdb has only the in-frame clones, and not every one. V and J calls and clone size follow that table, whereas D and trimming were derived from the DNA. The table has some 190,000 clones, more than 70% seen once. The record originates from a study of blood T cell repertoires in COVID-19. Study information: Acute-phase and convalescent COVID-19 samples originated in the United States, Italy and Spain. From T cells, B-cell-depleted T cells, or PBMCs came the material, which was cDNA or gDNA.

Germline V CDR1 and CDR2: KGHSH, LQKENI. The CDR3 is 14 amino acids. Trimming stripped 6 bases from V and 0 bases from J, with 11 bases between. The V and J genes are TRBV18 and TRBJ1-1; possible D gene TRBD1, 6 bases. Sample: peripheral blood. This clonotype was obtained from an elderly woman with active or convalescent COVID-19. CDR3 nucleotides: TGTGCCAGCTCCCTTCAGGGGATGAACACTGAAGCTTTCTTT. Translation: CASSLQGMNTEAFF.